The clone carrying this TCR beta chain was counted between two and nine times. This sample is part of a study of beta chain features in type 1 diabetes. Of the isolated RNA, all was reverse transcribed, and so the sequenced material was expressed TCRB transcripts. This table comes from immunoSEQ multiplex PCR, and its TCRdb copy is limited to in-frame clones, with some not included. The profile shows 330,000 or so clones, 11% to 15% of them singletons. This CDR3 is built from 13 residues. CDR1 GTSNPN and CDR2 SVGIG come from the germline V gene (reference sequence). Unmatched junction bases numbered 13, after V lost 3 bases and J lost 14 bases.

The V and J genes are TRBV30 and TRBJ2-1; 7 nucleotides match TRBD2. The receptor's source is a man aged 30 to 45 in good health. The sequenced sample was central memory CD4+ T cells from blood. The CDR3 loop reads CAWSVTAPGGKFF. CDR3 nucleotide sequence: TGTGCCTGGAGCGTTACGGCCCCCGGGGGGAAGTTCTTC.